This T cell receptor beta chain derives from a study of blood T cells in healthy people across ages. Overall study results and limits: Versus aged donors, long-lived donors had higher diversity and more naive CD4+ cells.

CDR1 and CDR2 (germline): SGHRS, YFSETQ. Trimming stripped 1 base from V and 2 bases from J, with 16 bases between. CDR3 length equals 16 residues. Samples had at least 6 million PBMCs isolated from them. Concerning this clonotype: What it binds is unknown.

A second about 7 to 12 cycle PCR used barcoded and J-beta primers. From the 5' RACE reads, TCRdb called clonotypes with MiXCR, one entry per CDR3 protein. The sample includes around 1,000,000 distinct CDR3 sequences, 20% to 25% of them seen just once. These data were also filed under a second study, of T cells of mothers and their children. That source notes: About six children, together with their three healthy Caucasian mothers, made up the donors.

This chain links TRBV5-1 with TRBJ2-7; either TRBD1 or TRBD2 may fit D (6 bases each). The receptor was derived from a girl aged 2-10 years in good health. Sequenced sample: blood. CDR3 sequence: CASSLRRGPTPYEQYF. As DNA, the CDR3 is TGCGCCAGCAGCTTGCGTCGGGGGCCAACTCCCTACGAGCAGTACTTC.